The source of this T cell receptor (beta chain) is a study of long-term antiretroviral therapy in people with HIV. Study-wide findings and caveats: ART preceded a rise in diversity that nonetheless stayed lower than in transplant donor controls. Repertoires in HIV (unlike those of controls) had narrower CDR3 length ranges. Researchers lacked any data on ART adherence, viral resistance or therapy changes.

With survey level as its setting, the immunoSEQ assay was v3.0. Measured with immunoSEQ multiplex PCR; TCRdb has only the in-frame clones, and not every one. Among some 19,000 clones listed, around 80% were seen once. To note about this clone: The antigen is not known.

V was pared by 5 bases and J by 0 bases, with 15 bases between. Germline V gene lookup returns CDR1 SGHTS and CDR2 YDEGEE. The CDR3 is 16 amino acids. This chain joins TRBV5-8 and TRBJ2-1; D not certain. Sequences were derived from unsorted PBMCs, sampled 2.2 years after starting antiretroviral therapy. This sequence was found in a man in his forties or fifties with HIV. Written as DNA, the CDR3 is TGTGCCAGCAGGCGAGCTAGTTTTAGCTCCTACAATGAGCAGTTCTTC. It encodes CASRRASFSSYNEQFF.